A selection of T cell receptor beta chains follows, all from one sample in a study of post-analysis software for immune sequencing data. A single record per CDR3 protein comes from TCRdb applying MiXCR to the PCR reads. The sample gives around 500,000 distinct CDR3 sequences, 34% of which show up once; about 5.6% is in the top ten. The sequenced sample consisted of blood. The receptors shown here come from a girl under 18 with multiple sclerosis. Both conserved end residues are part of each CDR3. D genes are given only for firm matches. Size values are once, few and many counts, or a class for expanded clones, and some rows have none.

TRBJ2-2	TRBV10-3	.	TRBD1	CAISLGQGTTGELFF	TGTGCCATCTCCCTCGGACAGGGGACCACCGGGGAGCTGTTTTTT
TRBJ1-2	TRBV12-3/TRBV12-4	.	.	CANSLRTVQVYGYTF	TGTGCCAACAGCCTCCGGACAGTCCAAGTCTATGGCTACACCTTC
TRBJ2-5	TRBV9	few	.	CASSVVGAGETQYF	TGTGCCAGCAGCGTAGTAGGGGCCGGAGAGACCCAGTACTTC
TRBJ2-7	TRBV6-2/TRBV6-3	.	.	CASSYSPDTTYEQYF	TGTGCCAGCAGTTACTCACCGGACACAACCTACGAGCAGTACTTC
TRBJ2-3	TRBV12-3/TRBV12-4	few	TRBD2	CASSGLERGTLTDTQYF	TGTGCCAGCAGTGGGCTTGAGCGGGGGACACTCACAGATACGCAGTATTTT
TRBJ2-4	TRBV20-1	.	TRBD2	CSVPNSRGGIQYF	TGCAGTGTCCCGAATTCCCGGGGGGGCATTCAGTACTTC
TRBJ1-2	TRBV3-1	few	TRBD1	CASSQDGQGARSVGYTF	TGTGCCAGCAGCCAGGATGGACAGGGAGCCCGTTCTGTCGGCTACACCTTC
TRBJ2-5	TRBV4-1	.	.	CASSQDWGKETQYF	TGCGCCAGCAGCCAAGATTGGGGGAAAGAGACCCAGTACTTC
TRBJ2-5	TRBV5-6	few	.	CASSLQDLGETQYF	TGTGCCAGCAGCTTGCAGGACTTAGGGGAGACCCAGTACTTC
TRBJ2-3	TRBV27	.	.	CASSFTTSTDTQYF	TGTGCCAGCAGTTTTACCACGAGCACAGATACGCAGTATTTT
TRBJ2-7	TRBV21-1	few	.	CASSKGETGTYEQYF	TGTGCCAGCAGCAAAGGGGAGACAGGCACCTACGAGCAGTACTTC
TRBJ2-7	TRBV20-1	.	.	CSATGTARDEQYF	TGCAGTGCAACCGGGACCGCGCGGGACGAGCAGTACTTC
TRBJ1-1	TRBV20-1	.	.	CSARDPGWANTEAFF	TGCAGTGCTAGAGATCCGGGATGGGCAAACACTGAAGCTTTCTTT
TRBJ1-1	TRBV19	once	.	CASSIGGSSAFF	TGTGCCAGTAGTATCGGGGGATCATCAGCTTTCTTT
TRBJ2-7	TRBV2	few	.	CASNTGSSYEQYF	TGTGCCAGCAATACAGGGAGCTCCTACGAGCAGTACTTC
TRBJ2-3	TRBV4-1	few	.	CASSQVASGVGVGRETQYF	TGCGCCAGCAGCCAAGTTGCCTCCGGAGTGGGGGTGGGGAGAGAGACGCAGTATTTT
TRBJ1-2	TRBV13	.	TRBD1	CAGSSDQGDVDGYTF	TGTGCCGGCAGCTCCGACCAGGGGGATGTAGATGGCTACACCTTC
TRBJ2-1	TRBV6-5	.	.	CASSYVRGATPWGQFF	TGTGCCAGCAGTTATGTCCGCGGGGCTACCCCTTGGGGGCAGTTCTTC
TRBJ2-3	TRBV7-2	.	TRBD2	CASSSHLAGGPTDTQYF	TGTGCCAGCAGCTCCCACCTAGCGGGGGGGCCGACAGATACGCAGTATTTT
TRBJ1-2	TRBV10-3	few	.	CAIRRLQDYGYTF	TGTGCCATCAGAAGGTTACAGGACTATGGCTACACCTTC
TRBJ1-2	TRBV20-1	.	.	CSAMIHPQDSNYGYTF	TGCAGTGCTATGATCCACCCCCAGGATAGCAACTATGGCTACACCTTC
TRBJ2-3	TRBV29-1	.	.	CSVDSGTDTQYF	TGCAGCGTTGACAGCGGCACAGATACGCAGTATTTT
TRBJ2-3	TRBV20-1	few	TRBD1	CSAATGDRTDTQYF	TGCAGTGCGGCGACAGGGGATAGGACAGATACGCAGTATTTT
TRBJ1-2	TRBV12-3/TRBV12-4	.	TRBD1	CASSPGTGINYGYTF	TGTGCCAGCAGTCCGGGGACAGGGATTAACTATGGCTACACCTTC
TRBJ2-5	TRBV5-1	many	TRBD1	CASSLERTGGWKTQYF	TGCGCCAGCAGCTTGGAGCGGACAGGGGGCTGGAAGACCCAGTACTTC
TRBJ1-6	TRBV10-3	.	TRBD1	CAIRGQADNSPLHF	TGTGCCATCAGGGGACAGGCGGATAATTCACCCCTCCACTTT
TRBJ1-1	TRBV20-1	.	.	CSADAASRDGDTEAFF	TGCAGTGCCGACGCCGCCTCTCGGGATGGCGACACTGAAGCTTTCTTT
TRBJ1-4	TRBV9	few	.	CASSQDHGTTNEKLFF	TGTGCCAGCAGCCAAGACCACGGAACAACTAATGAAAAACTGTTTTTT
TRBJ1-2	TRBV12-5	.	TRBD1	CASGLEGQINYGYTF	TGTGCTAGTGGTTTGGAGGGACAGATCAACTATGGCTACACCTTC
TRBJ2-1	TRBV20-1	once	.	CSARWGLAINEQFF	TGCAGTGCTAGATGGGGTTTAGCGATCAATGAGCAGTTCTTC
TRBJ2-7	TRBV18	few	.	CASSPPLTNPFHEQYF	TGTGCCAGCTCACCACCGTTAACGAACCCCTTCCACGAGCAGTACTTC
TRBJ2-3	TRBV27	.	.	CASSVLRAIFTDTQYF	TGTGCCAGCAGCGTTCTCAGGGCGATTTTCACAGATACGCAGTATTTT
TRBJ2-4	TRBV20-1	few	TRBD1	CSARVGTGRIAKNIQYF	TGCAGTGCTAGAGTAGGGACAGGGAGGATAGCCAAAAACATTCAGTACTTC
TRBJ2-3	TRBV29-1	.	TRBD2	CSVTLILAGGDADTQYF	TGCAGCGTTACCCTGATACTAGCGGGGGGGGACGCAGATACGCAGTATTTT
TRBJ2-1	TRBV7-9	few	.	CASSSTLGGNEQFF	TGTGCCAGCAGCTCTACATTAGGGGGGAATGAGCAGTTCTTC
TRBJ2-1	TRBV7-9	.	.	CASSLMGEWQFF	TGTGCCAGCAGCTTAATGGGCGAATGGCAGTTCTTC
TRBJ2-6	TRBV5-1	many	.	CASSSTSGANVLTF	TGCGCCAGCAGCTCGACCTCTGGGGCCAACGTCCTGACTTTC
TRBJ2-7	TRBV6-5	.	.	CASSYGWGQGVYEQYF	TGTGCCAGCAGTTACGGGTGGGGGCAGGGTGTCTACGAGCAGTACTTC
TRBJ1-2	TRBV7-3	.	TRBD1	CASSQGGRHGYTF	TGTGCCAGCAGCCAAGGGGGCCGGCATGGCTACACCTTC
TRBJ2-3	TRBV6-5	few	.	CASSQQQGWTDTQYF	TGTGCCAGCAGTCAACAACAGGGATGGACAGATACGCAGTATTTT
TRBJ2-1	TRBV14	.	.	CASSQVRPNEQFF	TGTGCCAGCAGCCAAGTTCGGCCCAATGAGCAGTTCTTC
TRBJ2-3	TRBV5-1	.	.	CASSFQRVSTDTQYF	TGCGCCAGCAGCTTCCAGCGGGTGAGCACAGATACGCAGTATTTT
TRBJ2-7	TRBV27	many	TRBD1	CASSFAGGYEQYF	TGTGCCAGCAGTTTTGCAGGGGGTTACGAGCAGTACTTC
TRBJ2-7	TRBV3-1	.	.	CASSHIGQGRYEQYF	TGTGCCAGCAGCCATATCGGGCAGGGGAGGTACGAGCAGTACTTC
TRBJ2-7	TRBV25-1	.	TRBD2	CASSEIDTSGYGQYF	TGTGCCAGCAGTGAGATCGATACTAGCGGCTACGGGCAGTACTTC
TRBJ2-1	TRBV12-3/TRBV12-4	few	TRBD2	CASRHGTSGGLGGEQFF	TGTGCCAGCAGACACGGGACTAGCGGGGGCCTTGGGGGTGAGCAGTTCTTC
TRBJ1-2	TRBV5-4	few	.	CASSFRTANGYTF	TGTGCCAGCAGCTTCAGAACTGCTAATGGCTACACCTTC
TRBJ2-3	TRBV7-3	few	TRBD2	CASSPGLVIPTDTQYF	TGTGCCAGCAGCCCGGGACTAGTCATACCCACGGATACGCAGTATTTT
TRBJ2-5	TRBV12-3/TRBV12-4	.	.	CASSPGAGKETQYF	TGTGCCAGCAGTCCAGGGGCGGGGAAAGAGACCCAGTACTTC